This TCR beta chain was sequenced in a study of cytomegalovirus exposure and HLA in healthy donors. The study's findings and limits: Reported results showed that the classifier diagnosed cytomegalovirus status with high specificity and sensitivity. Productive rates of about 90% or about 30% were seen for most TCR beta V segments in an earlier analysis. V- and J-gene trimming of TCR beta was linked (in a later analysis) to a missense DCLRE1C variant.

Germline V gene lookup returns CDR1 ENHRY and CDR2 SYGVKD. V gave up 3 bases and J gave up 4 bases, with 12 bases separating them. The CDR3 has 14 residues. PCR primers comprised 60 Vbeta and 13 Jbeta primers. Data came from immunoSEQ multiplex PCR; TCRdb stores just in-frame clones and leaves some out. The table includes approximately 110,000 clones, 65% to 75% detected once. This clone has ten or more counts. Its cognate antigen is unknown. This receptor was obtained from a man between 25 and 39 years old in good health and CMV-seropositive. The J gene is TRBJ1-2, the V gene TRBV10-3; the D is unclear. The sequenced material came from PBMCs. The CDR3 protein is CAISEGLEGYGYTF. CDR3 coding DNA: TGTGCCATCAGTGAAGGTCTAGAGGGCTATGGCTACACCTTC.